The TCR beta chain described here comes from a study of T cell responses to AZD1222 COVID-19 vaccine. Study results and limitations: Baseline testing showed seropositivity in only 5 or 6 AZD1222 recipients. Clonal diversity may have been underestimated, and the donors were mostly white British, with more females than males. There were vaccine-associated CD4 TCRs across spike, dominant at 160-218 and 743-854. Reportedly, nearly half the spike-specific TCRs target unmutated variant regions.

Sequencing used immunoSEQ multiplex PCR; TCRdb keeps in-frame clones, though not all of them. Counted here are 150,000 to 200,000 clones, 90% to 95% occurring once; the ten biggest clones make up 1% to 1.4%. Notes on this clone: The antigen is unknown.

This CDR3 comprises 12 residues. V gave up 8 bases and J gave up 5 bases; unmatched junction bases: 4. This sequence was found in an adult who received the AZD1222 COVID-19 vaccine. The rearrangement joins TRBV12-3 or TRBV12-4 to TRBJ1-1; TRBD1 aligns across 8 bases. This specimen was peripheral blood, taken 28 days after the second AZD1222 dose. The CDR3 region has the DNA TGTGCCAGCCTGCAGGGGGCAACTGAAGCTTTCTTT. Its protein is CASLQGATEAFF.